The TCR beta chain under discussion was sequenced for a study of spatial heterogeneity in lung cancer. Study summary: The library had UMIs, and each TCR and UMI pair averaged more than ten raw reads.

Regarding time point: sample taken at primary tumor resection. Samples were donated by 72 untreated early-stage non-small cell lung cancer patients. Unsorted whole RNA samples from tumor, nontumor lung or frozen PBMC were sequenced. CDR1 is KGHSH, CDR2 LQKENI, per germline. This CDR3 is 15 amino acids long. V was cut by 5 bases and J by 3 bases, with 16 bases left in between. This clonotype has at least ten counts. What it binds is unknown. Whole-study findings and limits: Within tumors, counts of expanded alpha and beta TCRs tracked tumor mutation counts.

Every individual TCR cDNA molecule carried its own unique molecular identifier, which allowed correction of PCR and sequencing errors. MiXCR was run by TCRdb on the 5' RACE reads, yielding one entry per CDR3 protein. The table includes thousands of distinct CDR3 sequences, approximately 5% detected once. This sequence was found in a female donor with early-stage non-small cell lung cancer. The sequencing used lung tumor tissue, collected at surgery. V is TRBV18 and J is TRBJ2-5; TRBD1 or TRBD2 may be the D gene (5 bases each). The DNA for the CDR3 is TGTGCCAGCTCAGTAGTCGCAGGGCGGGAAGAGACCCAGTACTTC. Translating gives CASSVVAGREETQYF. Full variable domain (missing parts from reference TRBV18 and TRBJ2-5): NAGVMQNPRHLVRRRGQEARLRCSPMKGHSHVYWYRQLPEEGLKFMVYLQKENIIDESGMPKERFSAEFPKEGPSILRIQQVVRGDSAAYFCASSVVAGREETQYFGPGTRLLVL.